This TCR beta chain came from a study of blood T cell repertoires in COVID-19. Across the whole study: The United States, Italy and Spain provided the acute and convalescent COVID-19 samples. The analysed material was cDNA or gDNA that came from T cells, B-cell-depleted T cells, or PBMCs.

How the authors handled the data: Amplification of reference gene primers was used by the study to estimate nucleated cell counts. The assay was immunoSEQ multiplex PCR, and TCRdb's table has in-frame clones only and misses some. That table furnishes V, J and clone size, whereas the DNA furnished D and trimming. The sample consists of around 140,000 clones, approximately 90% of them appearing once. Trimming left V 3 bases short and J 2 bases short, with 16 bases between. Per germline, CDR1 SGHTA and CDR2 FQGNSA. This CDR3 is built from 17 residues. The sequence was collected from a man aged 45-65 years with active or convalescent COVID-19. Sequenced: peripheral blood. This chain joins TRBV7-2 and TRBJ1-4; TRBD1 might be the D (5 bases). This CDR3 is CASSLTTDPTTNEKLFF. CDR3 DNA sequence: TGTGCCAGCAGCTTGACGACAGATCCCACTACTAATGAAAAACTGTTTTTT.